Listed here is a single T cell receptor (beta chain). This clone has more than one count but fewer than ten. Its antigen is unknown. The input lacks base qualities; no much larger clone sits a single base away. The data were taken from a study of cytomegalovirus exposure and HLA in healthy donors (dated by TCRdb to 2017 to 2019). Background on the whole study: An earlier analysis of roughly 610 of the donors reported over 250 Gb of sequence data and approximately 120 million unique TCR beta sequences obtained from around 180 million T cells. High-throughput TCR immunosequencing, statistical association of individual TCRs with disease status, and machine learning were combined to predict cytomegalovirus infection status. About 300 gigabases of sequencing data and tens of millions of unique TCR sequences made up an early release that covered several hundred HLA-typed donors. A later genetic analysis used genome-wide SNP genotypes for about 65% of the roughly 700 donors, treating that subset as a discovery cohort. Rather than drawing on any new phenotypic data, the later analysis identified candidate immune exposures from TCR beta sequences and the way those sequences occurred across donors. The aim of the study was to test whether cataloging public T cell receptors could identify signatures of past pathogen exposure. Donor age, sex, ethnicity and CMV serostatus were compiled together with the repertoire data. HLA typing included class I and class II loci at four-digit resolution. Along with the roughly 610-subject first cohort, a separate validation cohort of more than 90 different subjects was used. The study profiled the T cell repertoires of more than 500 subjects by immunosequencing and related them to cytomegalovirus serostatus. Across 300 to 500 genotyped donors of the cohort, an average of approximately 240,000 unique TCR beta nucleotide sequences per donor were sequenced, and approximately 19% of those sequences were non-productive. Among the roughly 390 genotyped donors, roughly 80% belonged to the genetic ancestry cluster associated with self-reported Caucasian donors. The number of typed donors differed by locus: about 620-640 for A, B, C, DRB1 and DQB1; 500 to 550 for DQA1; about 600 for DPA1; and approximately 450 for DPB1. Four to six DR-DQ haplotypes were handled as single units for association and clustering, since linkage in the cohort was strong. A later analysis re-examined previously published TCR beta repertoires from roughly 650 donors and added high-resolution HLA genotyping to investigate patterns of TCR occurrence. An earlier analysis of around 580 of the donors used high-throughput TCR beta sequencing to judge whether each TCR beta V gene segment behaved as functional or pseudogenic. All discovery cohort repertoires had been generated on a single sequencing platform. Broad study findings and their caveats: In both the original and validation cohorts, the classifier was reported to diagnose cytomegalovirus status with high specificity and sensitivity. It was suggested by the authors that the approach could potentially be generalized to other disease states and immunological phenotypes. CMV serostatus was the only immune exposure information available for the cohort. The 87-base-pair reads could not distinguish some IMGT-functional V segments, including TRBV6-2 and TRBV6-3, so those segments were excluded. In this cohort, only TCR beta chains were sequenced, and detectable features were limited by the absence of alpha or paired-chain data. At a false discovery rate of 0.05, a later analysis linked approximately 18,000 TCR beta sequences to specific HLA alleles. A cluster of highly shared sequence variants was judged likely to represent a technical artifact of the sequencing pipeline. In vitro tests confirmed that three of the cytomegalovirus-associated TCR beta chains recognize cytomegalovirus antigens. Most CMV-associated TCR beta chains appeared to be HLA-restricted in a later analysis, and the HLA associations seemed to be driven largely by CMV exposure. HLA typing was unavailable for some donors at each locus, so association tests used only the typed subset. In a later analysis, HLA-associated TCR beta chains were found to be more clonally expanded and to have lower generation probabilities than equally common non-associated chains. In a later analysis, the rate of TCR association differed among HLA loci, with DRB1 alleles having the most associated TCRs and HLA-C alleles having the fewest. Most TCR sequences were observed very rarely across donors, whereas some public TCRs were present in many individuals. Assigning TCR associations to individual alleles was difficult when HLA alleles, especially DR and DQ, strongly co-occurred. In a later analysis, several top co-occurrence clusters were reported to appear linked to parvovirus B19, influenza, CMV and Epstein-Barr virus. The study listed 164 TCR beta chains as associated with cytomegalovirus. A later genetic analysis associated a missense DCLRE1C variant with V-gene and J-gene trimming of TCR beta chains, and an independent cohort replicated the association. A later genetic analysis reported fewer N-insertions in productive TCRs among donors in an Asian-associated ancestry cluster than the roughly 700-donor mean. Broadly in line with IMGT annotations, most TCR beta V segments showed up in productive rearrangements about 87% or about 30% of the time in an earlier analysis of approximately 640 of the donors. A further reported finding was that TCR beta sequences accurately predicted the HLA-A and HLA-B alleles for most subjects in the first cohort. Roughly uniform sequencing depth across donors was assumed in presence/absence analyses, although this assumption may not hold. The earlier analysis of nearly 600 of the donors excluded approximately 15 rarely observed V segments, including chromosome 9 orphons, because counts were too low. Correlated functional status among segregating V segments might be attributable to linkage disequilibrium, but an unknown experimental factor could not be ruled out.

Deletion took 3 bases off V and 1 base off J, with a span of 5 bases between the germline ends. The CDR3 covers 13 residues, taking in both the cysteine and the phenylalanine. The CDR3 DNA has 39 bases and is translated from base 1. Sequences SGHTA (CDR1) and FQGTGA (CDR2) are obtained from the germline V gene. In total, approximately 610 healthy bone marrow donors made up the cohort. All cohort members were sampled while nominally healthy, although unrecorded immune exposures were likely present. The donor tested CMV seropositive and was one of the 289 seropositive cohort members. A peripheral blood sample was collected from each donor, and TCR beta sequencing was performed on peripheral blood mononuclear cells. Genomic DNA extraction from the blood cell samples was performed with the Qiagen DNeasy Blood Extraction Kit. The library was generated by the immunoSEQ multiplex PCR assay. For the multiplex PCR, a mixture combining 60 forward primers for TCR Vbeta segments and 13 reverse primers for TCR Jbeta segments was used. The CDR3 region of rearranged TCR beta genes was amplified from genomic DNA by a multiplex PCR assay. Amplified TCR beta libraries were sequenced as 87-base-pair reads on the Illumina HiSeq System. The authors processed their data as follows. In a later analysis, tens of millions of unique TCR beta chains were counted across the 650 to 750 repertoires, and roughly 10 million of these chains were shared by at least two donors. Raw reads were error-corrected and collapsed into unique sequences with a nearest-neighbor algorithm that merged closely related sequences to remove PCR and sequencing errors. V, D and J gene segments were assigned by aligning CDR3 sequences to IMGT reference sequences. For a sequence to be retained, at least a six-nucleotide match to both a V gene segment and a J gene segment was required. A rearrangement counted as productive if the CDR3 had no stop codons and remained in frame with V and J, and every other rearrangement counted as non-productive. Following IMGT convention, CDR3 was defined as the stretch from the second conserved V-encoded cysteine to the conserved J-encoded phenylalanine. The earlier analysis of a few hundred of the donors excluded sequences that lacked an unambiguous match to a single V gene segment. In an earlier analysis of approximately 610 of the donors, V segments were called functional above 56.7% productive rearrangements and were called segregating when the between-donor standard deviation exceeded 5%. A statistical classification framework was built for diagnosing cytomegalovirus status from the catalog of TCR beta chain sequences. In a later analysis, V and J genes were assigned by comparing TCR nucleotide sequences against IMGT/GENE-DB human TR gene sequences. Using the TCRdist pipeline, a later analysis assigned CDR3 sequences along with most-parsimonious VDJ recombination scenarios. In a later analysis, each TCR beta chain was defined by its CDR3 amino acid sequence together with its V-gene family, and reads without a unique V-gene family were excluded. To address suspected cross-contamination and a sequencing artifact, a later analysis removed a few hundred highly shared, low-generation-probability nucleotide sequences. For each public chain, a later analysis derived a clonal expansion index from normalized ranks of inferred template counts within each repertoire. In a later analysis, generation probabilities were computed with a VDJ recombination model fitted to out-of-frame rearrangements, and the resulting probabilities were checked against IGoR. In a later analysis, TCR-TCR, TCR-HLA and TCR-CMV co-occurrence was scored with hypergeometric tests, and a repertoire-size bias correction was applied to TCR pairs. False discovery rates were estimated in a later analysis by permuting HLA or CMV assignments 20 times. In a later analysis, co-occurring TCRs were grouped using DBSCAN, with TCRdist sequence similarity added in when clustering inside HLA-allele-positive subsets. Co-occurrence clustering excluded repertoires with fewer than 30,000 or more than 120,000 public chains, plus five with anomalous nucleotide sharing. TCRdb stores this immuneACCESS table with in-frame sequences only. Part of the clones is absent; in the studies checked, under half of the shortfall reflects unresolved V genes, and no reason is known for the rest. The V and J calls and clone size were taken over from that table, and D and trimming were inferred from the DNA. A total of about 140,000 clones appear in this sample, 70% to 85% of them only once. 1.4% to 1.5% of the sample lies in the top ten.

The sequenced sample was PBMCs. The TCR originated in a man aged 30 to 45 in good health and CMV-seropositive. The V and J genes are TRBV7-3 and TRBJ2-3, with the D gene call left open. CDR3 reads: CASSFQGTDTQYF. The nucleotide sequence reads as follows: TGTGCCAGCAGCTTTCAGGGCACAGATACGCAGTATTTT.